These 12 T cell receptor beta chains were all obtained from the same sample, sequenced in a study of T cells expressing NK-cell markers. TCRdb processed the 5' RACE reads again and assigns one entry to each CDR3 protein, with no DNA. The table for this sample gives under 500,000 distinct CDR3 sequences. Sequencing used blood T cells: a sorted CD56 or NKG2C T cell subset, CD4+ or CD8+ T cells, or bulk PBMC T cells (not recorded which). The receptors come from a woman between 18 and 69 years old in good health.

The rearrangement links TRBV29-1 to TRBJ2-4; no DNA is available, so the TRBD2 call from TCRdb remains unchecked. This CDR3 region has 15 residues. Germline CDR1 SQVTM, CDR2 ANQGSEA. CDR3 residues: CSVGGDSLAKNIQYF.

The gene calls are TRBV12-3 or TRBV12-4 and TRBJ1-2. The CDR3 has 14 residues. The CDR3 loop reads CASSARGGDYGYTF.

V and J are TRBV12-3 or TRBV12-4 and TRBJ2-6. There are 15 residues in the CDR3. The chain's CDR3 is CASRSYSVGANVLTF.

The chain recombines TRBV5-1 with TRBJ2-1; TCRdb calls TRBD2, which cannot be checked without DNA. The CDR3 sequence is 15 residues long. From germline, CDR1 is SGHRS and CDR2 YFSETQ. The CDR3 is CASSTPGLAVNEQFF.

This chain uses TRBV4-3 with TRBJ1-6; the TCRdb call, TRBD1, lacks DNA for checking. CDR3 length: 16 amino acids. CDR1 and CDR2 (germline): LGHNA, YSLEER. CDR3 in amino acids: CASRDRVSSYNSPLHF.

V is TRBV6-5 and J is TRBJ1-3. The CDR3 covers 16 residues. Per germline, CDR1 MNHEY and CDR2 SVGAGI. CDR3 region: CASSYSSDSSGNTIYF.

The chain links TRBV12-3 or TRBV12-4 to TRBJ2-3; TCRdb's assignment of TRBD1 cannot be checked, as there is no DNA. The length of the CDR3 is 14 residues. This CDR3 reads CASSWKGGADTQYF.

This rearrangement joins TRBV20-1 to TRBJ2-1. Germline V lookup: CDR1 DFQATT, CDR2 SNEGSKA (reference sequence). The CDR3 loop spans 13 amino acids. The CDR3 region is CSASGVGYDEQFF.

This sequence joins TRBV28 and TRBJ1-4; TCRdb picks TRBD1, but there is no DNA to check that call. CDR3 length equals 17 residues. Germline V gives CDR1 MDHEN, CDR2 SYDVKM. CDR3 residues: CASSARGRTPTNEKLFF.

CDR3 sequence: CASSKTGFGSGTDTQYF. The chain employs TRBV18 and TRBJ2-3; TCRdb gives TRBD1 as the D gene, but with no DNA this cannot be confirmed. Germline V gives CDR1 KGHSH, CDR2 LQKENI. The CDR3 covers 17 residues.

The chain links TRBV4-3 to TRBJ1-4; TCRdb designates TRBD1, a call that cannot be tested without DNA. The germline V gene encodes CDR1 LGHNA and CDR2 YSLEER. The CDR3 covers 14 residues. The CDR3 loop reads CASSPAQGSEKLFF.

V and J are TRBV5-1 and TRBJ2-3; TCRdb picks TRBD1, but there is no DNA to check that call. Germline CDR1 SGHRS, CDR2 YFSETQ. This CDR3 region has 17 residues. CDR3 protein: CASSSLKGQLRTDTQYF.